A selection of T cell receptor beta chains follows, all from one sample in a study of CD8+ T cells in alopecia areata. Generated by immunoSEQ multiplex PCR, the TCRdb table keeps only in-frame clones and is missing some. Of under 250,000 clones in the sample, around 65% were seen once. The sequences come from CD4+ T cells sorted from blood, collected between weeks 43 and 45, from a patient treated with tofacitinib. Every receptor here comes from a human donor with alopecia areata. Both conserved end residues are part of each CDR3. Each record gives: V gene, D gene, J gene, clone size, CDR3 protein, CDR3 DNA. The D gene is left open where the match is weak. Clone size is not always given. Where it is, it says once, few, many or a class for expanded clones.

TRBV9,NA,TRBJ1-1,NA,CASSEQGNTEAFF,TGTGCCAGCAGCGAACAGGGGAACACTGAAGCTTTCTTT
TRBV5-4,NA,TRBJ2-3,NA,CASSTVDSTDTQYF,TGTGCCAGCAGCACGGTCGACAGCACAGATACGCAGTATTTT
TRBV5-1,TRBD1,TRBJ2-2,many,CASSWTGGEVRWTGELFF,TGCGCCAGCAGCTGGACAGGGGGCGAAGTTCGGTGGACCGGGGAGCTGTTTTTT
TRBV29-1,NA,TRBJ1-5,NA,CSVEGGGKNQPQHF,TGCAGCGTTGAGGGAGGGGGAAAGAATCAGCCCCAGCATTTT
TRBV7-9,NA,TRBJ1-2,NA,CASSKQVADGYTF,TGTGCCAGCAGCAAACAGGTAGCGGATGGCTACACCTTC
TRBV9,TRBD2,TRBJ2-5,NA,CASSERPGLALETQYF,TGTGCCAGCAGCGAAAGACCGGGACTAGCGCTGGAGACCCAGTACTTC
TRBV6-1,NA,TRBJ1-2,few,CASGKRDPYGYTF,TGTGCCAGCGGAAAGAGGGACCCTTATGGCTACACCTTC
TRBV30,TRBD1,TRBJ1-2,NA,CAWRDRGTVYGYTF,TGTGCCTGGAGAGACAGGGGGACAGTTTATGGCTACACCTTC
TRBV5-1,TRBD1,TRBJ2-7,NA,CASSDRDRAYEQYF,TGCGCCAGCAGCGACAGGGACAGGGCCTACGAGCAGTACTTC
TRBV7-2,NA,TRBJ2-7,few,CASSLGGRGYEQYF,TGTGCCAGCAGCTTAGGTGGCAGGGGCTACGAGCAGTACTTC
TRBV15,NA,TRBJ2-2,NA,CATSRGGGKTGELFF,TGTGCCACCAGCAGAGGCGGGGGCAAGACCGGGGAGCTGTTTTTT
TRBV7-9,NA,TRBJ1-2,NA,CASSLTGLYGYTF,TGTGCCAGCAGCTTGACAGGCCTCTATGGCTACACCTTC
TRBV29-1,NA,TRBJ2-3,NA,CSVRRIGTDTQYF,TGCAGCGTTAGGCGGATAGGCACAGATACGCAGTATTTT
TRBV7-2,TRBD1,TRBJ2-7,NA,CASSPTGTGSQEQYF,TGTGCCAGCAGCCCAACCGGGACAGGGAGTCAAGAGCAGTACTTC
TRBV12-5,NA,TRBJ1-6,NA,CASGPTGRYNSPLHF,TGTGCTAGTGGGCCGACAGGCAGATATAATTCACCCCTCCACTTT
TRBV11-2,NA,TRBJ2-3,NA,CASSLGEADTQYF,TGTGCCAGCAGCTTAGGGGAAGCAGATACGCAGTATTTT
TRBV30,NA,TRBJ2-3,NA,CAWRGGARTDTQYF,TGTGCCTGGAGAGGGGGGGCCCGGACAGATACGCAGTATTTT
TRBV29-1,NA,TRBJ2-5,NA,CSVGAPGFRETQYF,TGCAGCGTTGGGGCCCCAGGGTTCCGGGAGACCCAGTACTTC
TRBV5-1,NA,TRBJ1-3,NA,CASSLGLESSGNTIYF,TGCGCCAGCAGCTTGGGATTGGAGAGCTCTGGAAACACCATATATTTT
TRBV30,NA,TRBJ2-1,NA,CAWSGGPGSEQFF,TGTGCCTGGAGTGGCGGGCCGGGGAGTGAGCAGTTCTTC
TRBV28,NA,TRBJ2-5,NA,CASSTRDTYQETQYF,TGTGCCAGCAGTACCCGGGACACGTACCAAGAGACCCAGTACTTC
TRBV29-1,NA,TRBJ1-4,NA,CSVVMGNEKLFF,TGCAGCGTTGTAATGGGCAACGAAAAACTGTTTTTT
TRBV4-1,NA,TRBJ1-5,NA,CASSQIQGFNQPQHF,TGCGCCAGCAGCCAGATACAGGGTTTCAATCAGCCCCAGCATTTT
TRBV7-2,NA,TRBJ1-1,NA,CASSLALNMNTEAFF,TGTGCCAGCAGCTTAGCCTTGAACATGAACACTGAAGCTTTCTTT
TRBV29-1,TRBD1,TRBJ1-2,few,CSVEDYTGQGGYGYTF,TGCAGCGTTGAAGATTATACCGGACAGGGTGGCTATGGCTACACCTTC
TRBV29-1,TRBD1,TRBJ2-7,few,CSVAGTEGTYEQYF,TGCAGCGTGGCCGGGACAGAAGGAACCTACGAGCAGTACTTC
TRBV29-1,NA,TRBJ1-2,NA,CSVVGPNGYTF,TGCAGCGTTGTCGGGCCTAATGGCTACACCTTC
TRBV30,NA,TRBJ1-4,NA,CAWSSGTPGGKLFF,TGTGCCTGGAGTTCCGGGACACCCGGAGGAAAACTGTTTTTT
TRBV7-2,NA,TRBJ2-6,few,CASSLEGSSGANVLTF,TGTGCCAGCAGCTTAGAAGGGTCCTCTGGGGCCAACGTCCTGACTTTC
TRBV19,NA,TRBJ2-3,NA,CASSIDPRDAHTDTQYF,TGTGCCAGTAGTATAGACCCCCGGGACGCTCACACAGATACGCAGTATTTT
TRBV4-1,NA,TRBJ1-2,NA,CASRPADSDFGGYTF,TGCGCCAGCAGACCCGCGGACAGTGACTTCGGGGGCTACACCTTC
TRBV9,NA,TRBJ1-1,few,CASSVEWGEAFF,TGTGCCAGCAGCGTAGAGTGGGGTGAAGCTTTCTTT